One sample yielded the 31 T cell receptor beta chains listed below, sequenced in a study of CD4+ T cells in melanoma. Assay: immunoSEQ multiplex PCR; the TCRdb copy retains only in-frame clones and omits some. Among around 110,000 clones listed, approximately 90% were seen once. Sequenced: peripheral blood. Receptor source: a human donor with melanoma.

V and J are TRBV7-8 and TRBJ2-2, with D possibly matching TRBD1 (6 bases). Germline assignment: CDR1 SGHVS and CDR2 FQNEAQ. V was shortened by 4 bases and J by 2 bases, with 11 bases between the two germline ends. This CDR3 is built from 15 residues. CDR3: CASSSAGTNTGELFF. The CDR3 bases are TGTGCCAGCAGCTCGGCCGGGACAAACACCGGGGAGCTGTTTTTT.

J is TRBJ1-1 and V is TRBV4-2; TRBD1 is a possible D gene (5 bases). Germline CDR1 and CDR2: LGHNA and YNFKEQ. CDR3 size: 14 residues. Trimming took off 2 bases at V and 6 bases at J, with 13 bases between the two ends. The CDR3 sequence: CASSQPDRGAEAFF. Written as DNA, the CDR3 is TGTGCCAGCAGCCAACCTGACCGGGGGGCTGAAGCTTTCTTT.

The chain has TRBV5-4 and TRBJ2-2; 7 nucleotides align to TRBD1. Germline V gene lookup returns CDR1 SGHNT and CDR2 YYREEE (reference sequence). This CDR3 is 14 amino acids long. After removal of 4 bases from V and 4 bases from J, the junction contained 4 bases not matched to a gene. This CDR3 reads CASSQQGRTGELFF. CDR3 DNA sequence: TGTGCCAGCAGCCAACAGGGGCGCACCGGGGAGCTGTTTTTT.

Written as DNA, the CDR3 is TGTGCCAGCAGCTACCTCTTTATCGGGAAACGGGTTAATCAGCCCCAGCATTTT. Its translation is CASSYLFIGKRVNQPQHF. The chain employs TRBV28 and TRBJ1-5; no clear D. The CDR3 sequence is 18 residues long. Germline CDR1 is MDHEN and CDR2 is SYDVKM. V was clipped by 6 bases and J by 4 bases, with 25 bases between them.

The J gene is TRBJ2-1, the V gene TRBV7-2, with 7 positions matching TRBD2. The CDR3 sequence is 13 residues long. V shed 1 base and J 13 bases; nucleotides not matched to a gene: 7. Germline CDR1 SGHTA, CDR2 FQGNSA. The CDR3 nucleotides are TGTGCCAGCAGCTTAGACCCGGGACTACATCAGTTCTTC. Protein sequence: CASSLDPGLHQFF.

The gene calls are TRBV4-3 and TRBJ2-1, with D maybe TRBD2 (5 bases). Germline V gene data show CDR1 as LGHNA and CDR2 as YSLEER. The CDR3 is 13 residues long. V was trimmed by 4 bases and J by 6 bases, leaving 10 bases between them. DNA for the CDR3: TGCGCCAGCAGCCCAACTAGTCCCAATGAGCAGTTCTTC. Translating it yields CASSPTSPNEQFF.

About this clone: Relative to the germline gene, one junction end is altered; a read error may explain this. V and J are TRBV28 and TRBJ1-1, with D unresolved. Looked up from germline, CDR1 is MDHEN and CDR2 is SYDVKM. CDR3 length equals 12 residues. CDR3 nucleotides: TGTGCCAGCAGTGATTCACAGATTGTAGTCTGGTTT. Translating gives CASSDSQIVVWF.

The genes are TRBV14 and TRBJ1-1, with D maybe TRBD1 (5 bases). CDR1 SGHDN and CDR2 FVKESK come from the germline V gene. Trimming removed 4 bases at V and 3 bases at J, with 9 bases between. This CDR3 region has 13 residues. The CDR3 bases are TGTGCCAGCAGCCCATCAGGGTACACTGAAGCTTTCTTT. Residues: CASSPSGYTEAFF.

V and J are TRBV7-8 and TRBJ2-1; 15 bases are a match to TRBD2. CDR3 length: 13 residues. J gave up 15 bases and V 5 bases, and 5 bases lay outside the gene matches. CDR1 SGHVS and CDR2 FQNEAQ come from the germline V gene. The CDR3 protein is CASSRTSGGATFF. CDR3 bases: TGTGCCAGCAGCAGGACTAGCGGGGGGGCGACGTTCTTC.

The V gene is TRBV15, the J gene TRBJ1-6; D gene uncertain. V was trimmed by 0 bases and J by 9 bases, leaving 12 bases between them. Germline-derived CDR1 and CDR2 are LNHNV and YYDKDF (reference sequence). The CDR3 is 15 amino acids. The CDR3 DNA reads TGTGCCACCAGCAGAGAAAGGGATGTGGGTTCACCCCTCCACTTT. It translates to CATSRERDVGSPLHF.

This rearrangement joins TRBV19 to TRBJ2-7, with unresolved D. V lost 5 bases and J 3 bases, leaving 14 bases between the germline ends. CDR1 is LNHDA and CDR2 is SQIVND in the germline V gene (reference sequence). CDR3 size: 14 residues. The CDR3 reads CASSSMPRDYEQYF. The CDR3 DNA sequence: TGTGCCAGTAGTTCGATGCCCAGAGACTACGAGCAGTACTTC.

The chain uses TRBV7-2 and TRBJ1-2; D unresolved. The CDR3 is 15 residues long. V lost 0 bases to trimming and J lost 0 bases, with 8 bases between them. Germline V lookup: CDR1 SGHTA, CDR2 FQGNSA. DNA for the CDR3: TGTGCCAGCAGCTTAGCCGACGGCACTAACTATGGCTACACCTTC. It is translated as CASSLADGTNYGYTF.

This chain links TRBV4-3 with TRBJ2-5; the match to TRBD2 covers 12 bases. The ends lost 0 bases at V and 5 bases at J; junction bases unmatched: 7. Looked up from germline, CDR1 is LGHNA and CDR2 is YSLEER. The CDR3 consists of 17 residues. The CDR3 region is CASSQDPSGGARETQYF. The CDR3 DNA sequence: TGCGCCAGCAGCCAAGATCCTAGCGGGGGGGCTCGGGAGACCCAGTACTTC.

In DNA, the CDR3 is TGTGCCAGCAGTTACGGGGATAAGGGCGAGCAGTACTTC. Its protein product is CASSYGDKGEQYF. The chain couples TRBV28 to TRBJ2-7; maybe TRBD2 (5 bases). This CDR3 has 13 residues. Germline CDR1 reads MDHEN; CDR2 reads SYDVKM. Trimming stripped 4 bases from V and 6 bases from J, with 13 bases between.

The rearrangement uses TRBV28 and TRBJ2-5, with D maybe TRBD1 (6 bases). The J call is doubtful: the DNA matches TRBJ2-7 better. Germline V gives CDR1 MDHEN, CDR2 SYDVKM. This CDR3 contains 14 residues. The CDR3 is CASSLGGMVYEQYF. In DNA form, the CDR3 reads TGTGCCAGCAGTTTAGGGGGCATGGTATACGAGCAGTACTTC.

The chain employs TRBV5-6 and TRBJ1-2, with D hard to call. There are 15 residues in the CDR3. The V end lost 0 bases, the J end lost 4 bases, and 13 bases lay between the germline ends. Germline V lookup: CDR1 SGHDT, CDR2 YYEEEE. CDR3: CASSLGLFNSYGYTF. For the CDR3, the DNA is TGTGCCAGCAGCTTGGGGTTATTCAACTCCTATGGCTACACCTTC.

The chain has TRBV19 and TRBJ1-4; 8 bases fit TRBD1. Looked up from germline, CDR1 is LNHDA and CDR2 is SQIVND (reference sequence). V shed 7 bases, J shed 3 bases, and the junction held 7 bases outside the gene matches. CDR3 size: 15 residues. This CDR3 reads CASISPGQANEKLFF. The CDR3, as DNA: TGTGCCAGTATCAGCCCGGGACAGGCTAATGAAAAACTGTTTTTT.

This clone was seen just once. The gene calls are TRBV7-9 and TRBJ2-3; 11 nucleotides align to TRBD1. The V segment lost 1 base and the J segment 8 bases; nucleotides outside the gene matches: 2. The germline gives CDR1 SEHNR, CDR2 FQNEAQ (reference sequence). CDR3 length: 14 residues. The CDR3 DNA follows: TGTGCCAGCAGCTTAGGGGGGACAGGGGGTACGCAGTATTTT. This translates into CASSLGGTGGTQYF.

V is TRBV7-3 and J is TRBJ2-2; D possibly corresponds to TRBD2 (5 bases). Trimming cost V 5 bases and J 0 bases, with 13 bases left between them. CDR3 length equals 16 residues. CDR1 SGHTA and CDR2 FQGTGA come from the germline V gene. Written as DNA, the CDR3 is TGTGCCAGCAGCCAATTCGGGATTTCGAACACCGGGGAGCTGTTTTTT. Translation gives CASSQFGISNTGELFF.

The DNA for the CDR3 is TGTGCCAGCAGCAACCACGGGGAAGCTTTCTTT. Translation gives CASSNHGEAFF. The V and J genes are TRBV5-6 and TRBJ1-1, with D hard to call. Germline V lookup: CDR1 SGHDT, CDR2 YYEEEE. The CDR3 has 11 residues. The V gene lost 4 bases and the J gene lost 8 bases, with 9 bases spanning the gap.

This chain uses TRBV9 with TRBJ2-3; possibly TRBD1 for D (6 bases). Germline V CDR1 and CDR2: SGDLS, YYNGEE. The CDR3 spans 16 residues. Trimming cost V 5 bases and J 6 bases, with 22 bases left between them. CDR3 region: CASRGGKGFLGDTQYF. The CDR3 bases are TGTGCCAGCAGAGGGGGAAAGGGGTTTTTAGGGGATACGCAGTATTTT.

The rearrangement uses TRBV4-2 and TRBJ1-2; D is possibly TRBD1 (5 bases). The CDR3 consists of 16 residues. Germline assignment: CDR1 LGHNA and CDR2 YNFKEQ. V lost 0 bases and J lost 7, with 18 bases in between. The CDR3 loop is CASSQDQRPGYGGYTF. CDR3 nucleotide sequence: TGTGCCAGCAGCCAAGATCAGCGGCCAGGGTACGGTGGCTACACCTTC.

The genes are TRBV7-3 and TRBJ2-1; 8 bases map to TRBD1. The CDR3 has 14 amino acids. The germline V gene encodes CDR1 SGHTA and CDR2 FQGTGA. V dropped 4 bases and J dropped 9; count of bases not matched to a gene: 8. The CDR3 sequence is CASSSNLGTGEQFF. The DNA of the CDR3 is TGTGCCAGCAGCTCAAACCTGGGGACAGGTGAGCAGTTCTTC.

This chain joins TRBV5-6 and TRBJ2-1; D perhaps matches TRBD2 (5 bases). Looked up from germline, CDR1 is SGHDT and CDR2 is YYEEEE. This CDR3 is built from 14 residues. V was pared by 2 bases and J by 6 bases, with 12 bases between. The CDR3 DNA is TGTGCCAGCAGCTTCGGGCTAGCATTCAATGAGCAGTTCTTC. This gives the protein CASSFGLAFNEQFF.

The chain joins TRBV4-1 to TRBJ2-3; 11 bases are shared with TRBD2. The CDR3 is 16 residues long. The germline V gene encodes CDR1 MGHRA and CDR2 YSYEKL. J gave up 5 bases and V 5 bases, and 9 bases lay outside the gene matches. DNA for the CDR3: TGCGCCAGCAGCAGTCTCCTAGCGGGGGGTGTAGATACGCAGTATTTT. It codes for CASSSLLAGGVDTQYF.

The rearrangement links TRBV27 to TRBJ2-2, with D perhaps matching TRBD2 (5 bases). The V end was cut by 0 bases, the J end by 2 bases, with 7 bases between. This CDR3 spans 15 amino acids. The germline V gene encodes CDR1 MNHEY and CDR2 SMNVEV (reference sequence). The CDR3 loop reads CASSLSRGNTGELFF. DNA for the CDR3: TGTGCCAGCAGTTTATCCCGGGGTAACACCGGGGAGCTGTTTTTT.

The gene calls are TRBV7-9 and TRBJ2-1; 7 nucleotides match TRBD2. Germline V gene sequence: CDR1 SEHNR, CDR2 FQNEAQ (reference sequence). The V and J ends lost 3 bases and 5 bases, in that order; junction bases with no gene match: 7. This CDR3 spans 15 amino acids. Here the CDR3 DNA reads TGTGCCAGCAGCTTGTTGCGGGGGAAGGACAATGAGCAGTTCTTC. This translates into CASSLLRGKDNEQFF.

CDR3: CASSHIQGGEDKNIQYF. As DNA, the CDR3 is TGTGCCAGCAGCCACATACAGGGGGGAGAAGACAAAAACATTCAGTACTTC. This sequence joins TRBV4-2 and TRBJ2-4, with TRBD1 matching over 8 bases. The CDR3 totals 17 residues. Looked up from germline, CDR1 is LGHNA and CDR2 is YNFKEQ. J gave up 3 bases and V 3 bases, and 10 bases lay outside the gene matches.

This clone was observed once. This chain connects TRBV2 to TRBJ1-6; a weak D match, TRBD1 (5 bases). The length of the CDR3 is 15 residues. Per the germline V gene, CDR1 is SNHLY and CDR2 is FYNNEI. V lost 2 bases and J lost 6, with 11 bases in between. CDR3 coding DNA: TGTGCCAGCAGTGAAATGGGAGGGGTTAATTCACCCCTCCACTTT. It codes for CASSEMGGVNSPLHF. The full variable domain, rest sourced from reference TRBV2 and TRBJ1-6, is EPEVTQTPSHQVTQMGQEVILRCVPISNHLYFYWYRQILGQKVEFLVSFYNNEISEKSEIFDDQFSVERPDGSNFTLKIRSTKLEDSAMYFCASSEMGGVNSPLHFGNGTRLTVT.

This clone was seen a handful of times. The chain carries TRBV5-4 and TRBJ2-3, with D unresolved. V was pared by 2 bases and J by 4 bases, with 11 bases between. Germline-derived CDR1 and CDR2 are SGHNT and YYREEE (reference sequence). The length of the CDR3 is 14 residues. CDR3 nucleotide sequence: TGTGCCAGCAGCTTTGGGCACACGGCAGATACGCAGTATTTT. As protein: CASSFGHTADTQYF.

The rearrangement links TRBV7-6 to TRBJ2-5, with 12 bases lining up with TRBD2. The germline V gene has CDR1 SGHVS and CDR2 FNYEAQ. V lost 4 bases and J lost 5; bases outside the gene matches: 2. This CDR3 comprises 14 residues. The CDR3 region is CASSSGLAGETQYF. CDR3 DNA sequence: TGTGCCAGCAGCTCGGGACTAGCGGGTGAGACCCAGTACTTC. The full variable domain, with the rest looked up from reference TRBV7-6 and TRBJ2-5, is GAGVSQSPRYKVTKRGQDVALRCDPISGHVSLYWYRQALGQGPEFLTYFNYEAQQDKSGLPNDRFSAERPEGSISTLTIQRTEQRDSAMYRCASSSGLAGETQYFGPGTRLLVL.